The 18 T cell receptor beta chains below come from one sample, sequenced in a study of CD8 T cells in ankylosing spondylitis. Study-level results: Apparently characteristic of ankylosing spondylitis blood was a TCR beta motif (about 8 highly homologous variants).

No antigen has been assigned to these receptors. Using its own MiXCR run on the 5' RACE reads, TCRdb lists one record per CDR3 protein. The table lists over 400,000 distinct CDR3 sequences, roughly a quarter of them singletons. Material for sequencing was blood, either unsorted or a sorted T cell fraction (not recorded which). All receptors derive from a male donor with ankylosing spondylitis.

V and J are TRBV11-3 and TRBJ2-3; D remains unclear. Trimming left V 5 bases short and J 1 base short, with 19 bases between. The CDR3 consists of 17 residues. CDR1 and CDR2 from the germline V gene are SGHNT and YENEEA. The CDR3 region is CASSPEKGRFGTDTQYF. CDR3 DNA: TGTGCCAGCAGCCCAGAAAAGGGCAGGTTTGGCACAGATACGCAGTATTTT.

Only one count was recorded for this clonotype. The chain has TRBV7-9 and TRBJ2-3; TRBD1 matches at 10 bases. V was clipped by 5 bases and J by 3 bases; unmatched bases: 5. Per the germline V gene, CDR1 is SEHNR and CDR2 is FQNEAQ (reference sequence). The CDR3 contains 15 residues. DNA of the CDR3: TGTGCCAGCAGCCACGGGACAGGGGTAACAGATACGCAGTATTTT. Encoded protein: CASSHGTGVTDTQYF.

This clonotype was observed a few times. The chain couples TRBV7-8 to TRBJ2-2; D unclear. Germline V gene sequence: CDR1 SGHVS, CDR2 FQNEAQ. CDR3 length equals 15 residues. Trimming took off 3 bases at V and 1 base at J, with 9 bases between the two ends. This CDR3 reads CASSFRPGNTGELFF. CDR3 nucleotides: TGTGCCAGCAGCTTTCGTCCCGGGAACACCGGGGAGCTGTTTTTT.

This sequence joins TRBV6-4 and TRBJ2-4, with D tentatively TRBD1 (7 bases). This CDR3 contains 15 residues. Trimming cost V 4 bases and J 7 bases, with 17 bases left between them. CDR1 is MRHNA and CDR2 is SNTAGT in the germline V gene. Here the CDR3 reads CASSVQGGSGNIQYF. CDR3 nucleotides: TGTGCCAGCAGTGTCCAGGGGGGTTCTGGGAACATTCAGTACTTC.

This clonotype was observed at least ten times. The CDR3 sequence is CASSLGTGPLGGYTF. The CDR3 DNA reads TGCGCCAGCAGCTTGGGGACAGGGCCCCTTGGTGGCTACACCTTC. The V call is TRBV5-1, the J call TRBJ1-2; 8 bases agree with TRBD1. The germline CDR1 and CDR2 sequences are SGHRS and YFSETQ. The CDR3 is made up of 15 amino acids. The V and J ends lost 0 bases and 7 bases, in that order; junction bases with no gene match: 8.

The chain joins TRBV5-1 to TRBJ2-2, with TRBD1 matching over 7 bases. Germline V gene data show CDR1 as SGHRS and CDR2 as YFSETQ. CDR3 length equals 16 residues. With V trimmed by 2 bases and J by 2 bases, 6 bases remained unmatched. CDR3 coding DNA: TGCGCCAGCAGCTTCCTGACAGGGTCCAACACCGGGGAGCTGTTTTTT. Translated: CASSFLTGSNTGELFF.

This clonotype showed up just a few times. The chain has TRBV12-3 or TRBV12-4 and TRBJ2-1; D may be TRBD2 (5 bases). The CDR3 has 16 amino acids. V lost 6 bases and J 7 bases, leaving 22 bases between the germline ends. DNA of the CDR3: TGTGCCAGCAGCCGGACTTGGCTGGGTTTGAGGAATGAGCAGTTCTTC. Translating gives CASSRTWLGLRNEQFF.

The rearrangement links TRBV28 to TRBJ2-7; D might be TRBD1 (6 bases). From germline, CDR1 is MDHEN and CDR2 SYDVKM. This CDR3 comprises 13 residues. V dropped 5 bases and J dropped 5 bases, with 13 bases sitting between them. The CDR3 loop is CASSRDTGNEQYF. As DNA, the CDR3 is TGTGCCAGCAGTCGGGACACAGGGAACGAGCAGTACTTC.

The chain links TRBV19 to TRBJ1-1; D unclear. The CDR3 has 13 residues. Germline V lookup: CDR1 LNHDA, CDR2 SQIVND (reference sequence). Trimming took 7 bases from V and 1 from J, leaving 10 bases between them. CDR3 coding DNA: TGTGCCAGTATCCCGGGCAGGAACACTGAAGCTTTCTTT. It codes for CASIPGRNTEAFF.

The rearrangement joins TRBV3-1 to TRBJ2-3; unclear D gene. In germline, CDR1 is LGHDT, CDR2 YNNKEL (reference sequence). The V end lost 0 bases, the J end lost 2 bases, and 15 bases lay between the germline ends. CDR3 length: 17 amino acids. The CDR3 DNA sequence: TGTGCCAGCAGCCAAGATTTCGAGCCTCGGGCCACAGATACGCAGTATTTT. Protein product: CASSQDFEPRATDTQYF.

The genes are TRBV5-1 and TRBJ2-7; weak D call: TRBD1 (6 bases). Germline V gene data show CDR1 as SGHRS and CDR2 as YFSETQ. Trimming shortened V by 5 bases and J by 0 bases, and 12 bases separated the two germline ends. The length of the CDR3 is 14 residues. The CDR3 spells CASSNRASSYEQYF. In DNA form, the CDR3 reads TGCGCCAGCAGTAACAGGGCGAGCTCCTACGAGCAGTACTTC.

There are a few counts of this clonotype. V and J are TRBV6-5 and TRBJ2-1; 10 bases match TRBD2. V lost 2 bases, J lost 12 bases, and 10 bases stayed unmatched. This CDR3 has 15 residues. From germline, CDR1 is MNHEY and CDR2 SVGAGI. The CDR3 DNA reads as TGTGCCAGCAGTTACCGGGCTAGCGGGAGAGCGGGGCAGTTCTTC. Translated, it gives CASSYRASGRAGQFF.

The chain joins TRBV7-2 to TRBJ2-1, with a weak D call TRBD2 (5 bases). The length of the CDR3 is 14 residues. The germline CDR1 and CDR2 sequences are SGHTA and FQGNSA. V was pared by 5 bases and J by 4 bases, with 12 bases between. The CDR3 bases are TGTGCCAGCAGCCAACCGGGAATTTACAATGAGCAGTTCTTC. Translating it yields CASSQPGIYNEQFF.

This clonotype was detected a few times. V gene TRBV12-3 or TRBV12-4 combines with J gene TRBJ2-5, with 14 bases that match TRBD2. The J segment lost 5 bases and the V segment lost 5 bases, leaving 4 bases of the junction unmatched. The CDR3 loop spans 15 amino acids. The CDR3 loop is CASSGGLAGVETQYF. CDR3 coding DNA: TGTGCCAGCAGTGGGGGACTAGCGGGAGTGGAGACCCAGTACTTC.

In DNA form, the CDR3 reads TGTGCCAGCAGCTTAGCCGCGACAGGGCCCAACACCATATATTTT. Protein: CASSLAATGPNTIYF. The chain uses TRBV7-2 and TRBJ1-3; 7 bases are a match to TRBD1. The CDR3 contains 15 residues. Germline CDR1 is SGHTA and CDR2 is FQGNSA. V shed 0 bases and J 7 bases; nucleotides not matched to a gene: 6.

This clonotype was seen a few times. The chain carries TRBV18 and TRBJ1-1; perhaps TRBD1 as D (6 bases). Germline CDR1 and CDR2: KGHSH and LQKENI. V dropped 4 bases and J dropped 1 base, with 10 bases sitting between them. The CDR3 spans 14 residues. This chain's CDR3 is CASSQQGANTEAFF. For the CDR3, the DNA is TGTGCCAGCTCACAACAGGGTGCGAACACTGAAGCTTTCTTT.

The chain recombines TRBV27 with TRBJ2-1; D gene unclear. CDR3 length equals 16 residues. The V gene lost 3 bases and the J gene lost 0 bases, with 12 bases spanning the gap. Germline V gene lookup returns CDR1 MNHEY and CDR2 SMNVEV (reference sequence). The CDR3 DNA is TGTGCCAGCAGTTTCCGATCCATGAGCTCCTACAATGAGCAGTTCTTC. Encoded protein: CASSFRSMSSYNEQFF.

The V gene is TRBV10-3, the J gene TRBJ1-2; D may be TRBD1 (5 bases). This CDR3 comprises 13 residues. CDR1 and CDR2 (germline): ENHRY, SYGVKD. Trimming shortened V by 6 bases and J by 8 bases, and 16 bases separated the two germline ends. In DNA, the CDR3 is TGTGCCATCAGCCCAGGGTTTCTGGGGGGCTACACCTTC. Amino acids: CAISPGFLGGYTF.